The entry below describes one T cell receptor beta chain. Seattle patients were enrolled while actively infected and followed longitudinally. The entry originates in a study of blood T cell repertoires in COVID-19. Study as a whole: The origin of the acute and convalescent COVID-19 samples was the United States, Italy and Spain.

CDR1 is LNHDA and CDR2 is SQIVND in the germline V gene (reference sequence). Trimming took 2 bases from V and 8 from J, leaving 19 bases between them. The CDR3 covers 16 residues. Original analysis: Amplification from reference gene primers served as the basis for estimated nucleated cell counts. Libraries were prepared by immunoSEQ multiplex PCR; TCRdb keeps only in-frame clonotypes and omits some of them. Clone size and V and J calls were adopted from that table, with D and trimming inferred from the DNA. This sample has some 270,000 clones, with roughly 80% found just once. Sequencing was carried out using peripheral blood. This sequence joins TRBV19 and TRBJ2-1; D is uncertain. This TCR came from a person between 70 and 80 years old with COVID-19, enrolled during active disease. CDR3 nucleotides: TGTGCCAGTAGTATAACTGGTCGGAAAAATGGGCATGAGCAGTTCTTC. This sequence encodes CASSITGRKNGHEQFF.